This T cell receptor beta chain was profiled in a study of cytomegalovirus exposure and HLA in healthy donors. Across the whole study: Within the Caucasian-associated ancestry cluster were roughly 82% of the 350 to 400 genotyped donors. Notes on the study in general: Later work found most CMV-associated TCR beta chains apparently HLA-restricted.

The PCR had 60 Vbeta and 13 Jbeta primers. Profiled with immunoSEQ multiplex PCR; TCRdb holds only in-frame clones, not every one. The sample consists of more than 90,000 clones, around 70% of them appearing once. A note on this clone: Its antigen is currently unknown. The same CDR3 is also encoded by other DNA sequences in this sample.

The sequencing input was PBMCs. The TCR was taken from a woman aged 50 to 65 in good health and CMV-seropositive.

Here the CDR3 reads CASSRGQGYNEQFF. The CDR3, as DNA: TGCGCCAGCAGCCGCGGACAGGGCTACAATGAGCAGTTCTTC. The rearrangement links TRBV4-1 to TRBJ2-1, with 8 bases fitting TRBD1. The CDR3 contains 14 residues. Germline CDR1 MGHRA, CDR2 YSYEKL. V shed 4 bases, J shed 3 bases, and the junction held 2 bases outside the gene matches.